This T cell receptor beta chain was profiled in a study of cytomegalovirus exposure and HLA in healthy donors. A note on this clone: Antigen: not known.

The CDR3 has 14 residues. CDR1 is SGHNT and CDR2 is YYREEE in the germline V gene (reference sequence). V dropped 5 bases and J dropped 6 bases, with 14 bases sitting between them. The data were produced by immunoSEQ multiplex PCR, yet TCRdb's version contains in-frame clones alone and is incomplete. Of 250,000 to 300,000 clones listed, roughly 85% were seen once; the top ten hold approximately 1%. General observations from the study: Later, an analysis found that TCR clusters from the first cohort tended to co-occur in the 120 or so validation repertoires. A few of the chains that were CMV-associated were confirmed in vitro to be specific for CMV antigens. Whilst most TCR sequences proved rare, a subset of public TCRs occurred across many donors. The study designated fewer than 200 TCR beta chains cytomegalovirus-associated.

This sequence was found in a woman aged 18-30 years in good health and CMV-seronegative. Sequencing was performed on PBMCs. The rearrangement joins TRBV5-4 to TRBJ2-2; tentative D call: TRBD1 (6 bases). CDR3 sequence: CASRSAPGAGELFF. The CDR3 DNA sequence: TGTGCCAGCAGATCAGCACCAGGGGCCGGGGAGCTGTTTTTT.